This entry describes one T cell receptor (beta chain). V shed 4 bases and J 6 bases; nucleotides not matched to a gene: 5. The CDR3 spans 14 residues. From germline, CDR1 is SEHNR and CDR2 FQNEAQ (reference sequence). This was the immunoSEQ v3 assay. Sequencing depth was approximately 1.8 million read pairs for survey level, about 5-6 million for deep. TCRdb keeps only in-frame clones here, not all; method: immunoSEQ multiplex PCR. The data contain some 52,000 clones, roughly 85% of them singletons. Time point reported: pre-treatment sample, taken before nivolumab and TIL therapy. The data derive from a study of TIL therapy for anti-PD-1-resistant metastatic lung cancer.

The TCR comes from a woman aged 30 to 85 with non-small cell lung cancer. V usage is TRBV7-9 and J usage is TRBJ2-1; TRBD2 aligns across 8 bases. Sequenced here: blood, sampled at baseline. In DNA form, the CDR3 reads TGTGCCAGCAGCTGGACTAGCCCGGTCAATGAGCAGTTCTTC. Its translation is CASSWTSPVNEQFF.